One sample yielded the 10 T cell receptor beta chains listed below, sequenced in a study of tumor and adjacent non-tumor tissue in lung cancer. RNA was extracted from bulk tissue without any cell sorting. More than 3 cm separated this lung sample from the edge of the tumor. A modified ARM-PCR protocol with three rounds of nested PCR amplified TCRbeta. TCRdb recomputed calls from the multiplex PCR reads with MiXCR, one row per CDR3 protein. The sample records about 77,000 distinct CDR3 sequences, over 60% being singletons. The sequencing input was distant non-tumor lung tissue. The receptors here all came from a man aged 65 to 85 with non-small cell lung cancer.

Many counts were recorded for this clonotype. Germline is not matched at one junction end, which may reflect a read error. This chain links TRBV6-5 with TRBJ1-6; unclear D gene. The CDR3 is made up of 15 amino acids. Germline V gives CDR1 MNHEY, CDR2 SVGAGI. The CDR3 reads CASSYSDGKNSPLNF. For the CDR3, the DNA is TGTGCCAGCAGTTATTCCGACGGTAAAAATTCACCCCTAAACTTT.

This clonotype was counted once. At one of its ends the junction is not consistent with the germline gene, which may arise from a read error. This rearrangement joins TRBV10-3 to TRBJ1-2; D is uncertain. Germline loops: CDR1 ENHRY, CDR2 SYGVKD. This CDR3 has 13 residues. The CDR3 here is CASSRSPNSGYTF. Here the CDR3 DNA reads TGTGCCTCTTCCCGGTCCCCTAACTCTGGCTATACCTTC.

The chain uses TRBV4-2 and TRBJ2-5; no firm D call. This CDR3 is built from 16 residues. With 4 bases removed from V and 5 bases from J, the gap between germline ends came to 20 bases. CDR1 and CDR2 from the germline V gene are LGHNA and YNFKEQ. The DNA for the CDR3 is TGTGCCAGCAGCCGCCGAGGTAGTGGTAATAAGGAGACCCAGTACTTC. Its protein is CASSRRGSGNKETQYF.

The V gene is TRBV11-2, the J gene TRBJ1-6, with TRBD1 matching 7 bases. This CDR3 has 17 amino acids. Germline assignment: CDR1 SGHAT and CDR2 FQNNGV. Trimming removed 5 bases from V and 12 bases from J; junction bases left unmatched: 19. The CDR3, as DNA: TGTGCCAGCAGCGAATGGGACAGTGCTCCTTCTAGTTTACCCCTCCACTTT. Translation gives CASSEWDSAPSSLPLHF.

Concerning this clonotype: The junction departs from germline at one end; a sequencing error may be responsible. The chain is built from TRBV4-1 and TRBJ2-7, with D possibly TRBD1 on 6 matching bases. The CDR3 runs to 16 residues. The V gene's germline CDR1 is MGHRA and CDR2 YSYEKL. The DNA of the CDR3 is TGCGCCAGCAGCCGGGCATTAGTGGGAGAGGGGGACGACCAGTACTTC. Translation: CASSRALVGEGDDQYF.

The rearrangement links TRBV28 to TRBJ2-5, with D unclear. The length of the CDR3 is 12 residues. The germline CDR1 and CDR2 sequences are MDHEN and SYDVKM. V dropped 6 bases and J dropped 3 bases, with 8 bases sitting between them. The CDR3 DNA reads TGTGCCAGCAGCCTGACGGAAGAGACCCAGTACTTC. Protein product: CASSLTEETQYF.

This clonotype occurred a few times. A much larger clone differs from this one at a single base, so this may be a read error. The CDR3 DNA follows: TGTGTCAGCAGTCAGATACAAGGGGTTCTTATGGGTGAGCAGTTCTTC. Amino acids: CVSSQIQGVLMGEQFF. V usage is TRBV6-2 or TRBV6-3 and J usage is TRBJ2-1, with D possibly matching TRBD1 (5 bases). Germline assignment: CDR1 MNHEY and CDR2 SVGEGT. CDR3 length equals 16 residues.

The count of this clonotype is one. At one end the junction does not follow the germline gene, possibly because of a read error. This chain connects TRBV5-4 to TRBJ2-1; perhaps TRBD2 as D (5 bases). Germline CDR1 and CDR2: SGHNT and YYREEE (reference sequence). The CDR3 length is 15 residues. In DNA, the CDR3 is TGTGCCAGCAGAAGCGGACGCAGCTCCTACAATGGGCAGTTCTTC. Protein product: CASRSGRSSYNGQFF.

As regards this clonotype: A read error may explain this, as a much larger clone is one base away. V usage is TRBV24-1 and J usage is TRBJ1-1; unclear D gene. V gave up 5 bases and J gave up 5 bases, with 5 bases separating them. Germline values: CDR1 KGHDR, CDR2 SFDVKD. The CDR3 extends over 11 amino acids. CDR3 in amino acids: CATSARTEAFF. DNA of the CDR3: TGTGCCACCAGTGCTCGTACTGAAGCTTTCTTT.

Regarding this clonotype: No conserved phenylalanine or tryptophan ends this CDR3, so it is likely a read error. V usage is TRBV11-2 and J usage is TRBJ2-1; possible D gene TRBD2, 5 bases. Germline lookup yields CDR1 SGHAT and CDR2 FQNNGV. The CDR3 runs to 15 residues. V lost 5 bases and J 9 bases, leaving 20 bases between the germline ends. The DNA for the CDR3 is TGTGCCAGCAGCCCCCTCTGGGGAGCCCTGGTTGAGCAGTTCTCC. Its protein is CASSPLWGALVEQFS.